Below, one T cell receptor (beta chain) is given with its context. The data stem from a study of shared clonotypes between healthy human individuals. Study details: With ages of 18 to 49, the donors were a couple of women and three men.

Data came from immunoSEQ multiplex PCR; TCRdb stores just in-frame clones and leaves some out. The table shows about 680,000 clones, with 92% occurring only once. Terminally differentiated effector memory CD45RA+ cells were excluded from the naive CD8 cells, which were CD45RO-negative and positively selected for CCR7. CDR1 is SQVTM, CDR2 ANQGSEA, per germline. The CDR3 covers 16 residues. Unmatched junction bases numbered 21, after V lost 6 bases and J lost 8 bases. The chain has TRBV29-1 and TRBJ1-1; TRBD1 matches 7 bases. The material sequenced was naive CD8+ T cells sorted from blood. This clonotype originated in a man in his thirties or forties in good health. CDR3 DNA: TGCAGCGTCACAGAAGCCGGGACAGTCTTTTTCGGGGAAGCTTTCTTT. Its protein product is CSVTEAGTVFFGEAFF.